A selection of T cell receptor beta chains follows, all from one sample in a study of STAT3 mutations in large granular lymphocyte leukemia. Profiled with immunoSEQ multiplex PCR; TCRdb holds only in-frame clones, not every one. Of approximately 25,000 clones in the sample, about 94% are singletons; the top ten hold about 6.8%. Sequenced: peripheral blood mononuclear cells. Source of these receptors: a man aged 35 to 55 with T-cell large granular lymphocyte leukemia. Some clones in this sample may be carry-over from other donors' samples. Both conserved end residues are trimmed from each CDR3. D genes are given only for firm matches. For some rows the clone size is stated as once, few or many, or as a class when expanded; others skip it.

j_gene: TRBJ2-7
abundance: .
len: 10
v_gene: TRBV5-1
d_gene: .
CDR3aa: ASSLEGAEQY

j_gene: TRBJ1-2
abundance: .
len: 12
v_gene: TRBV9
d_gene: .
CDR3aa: ASSVSGGFYGYT

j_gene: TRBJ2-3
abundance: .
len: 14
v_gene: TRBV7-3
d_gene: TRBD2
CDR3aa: ASSLRLAGDSDTQY

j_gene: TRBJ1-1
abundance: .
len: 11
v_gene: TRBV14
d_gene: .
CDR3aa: ASSLGPGTEAF

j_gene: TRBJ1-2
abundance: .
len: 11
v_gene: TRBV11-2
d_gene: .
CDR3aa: ASAQGINYGYT

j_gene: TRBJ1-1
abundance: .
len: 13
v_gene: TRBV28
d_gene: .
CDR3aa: ASLRDPRENTEAF

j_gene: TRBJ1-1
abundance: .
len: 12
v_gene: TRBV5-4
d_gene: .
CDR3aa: ASSSQGMNTEAF

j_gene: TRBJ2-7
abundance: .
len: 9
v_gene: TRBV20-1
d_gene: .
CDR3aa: SGGASYEQY

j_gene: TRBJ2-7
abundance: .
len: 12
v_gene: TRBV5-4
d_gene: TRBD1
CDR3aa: ASSWGQGDYEQY

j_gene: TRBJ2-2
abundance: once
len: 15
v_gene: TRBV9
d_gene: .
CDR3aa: ASSVVKDSSNTGELF

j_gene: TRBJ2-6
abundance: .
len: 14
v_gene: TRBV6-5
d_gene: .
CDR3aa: ASSYQQYTGANVLT

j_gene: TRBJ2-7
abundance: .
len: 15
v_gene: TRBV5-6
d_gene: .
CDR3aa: ASSLWTDWTDSYEQY

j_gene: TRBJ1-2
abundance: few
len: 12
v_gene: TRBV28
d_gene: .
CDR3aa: ASSLHTDRGGYT

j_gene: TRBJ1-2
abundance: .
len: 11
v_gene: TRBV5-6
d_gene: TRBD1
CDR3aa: ASSLLTGHGYT

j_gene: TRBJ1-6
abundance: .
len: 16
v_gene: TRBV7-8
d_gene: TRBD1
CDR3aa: ASSNPQDRSSYNSPLH

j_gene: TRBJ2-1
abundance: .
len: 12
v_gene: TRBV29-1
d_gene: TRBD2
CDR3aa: SVTGGSIYNEQF

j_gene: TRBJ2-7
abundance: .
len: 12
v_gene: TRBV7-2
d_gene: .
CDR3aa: ASSLAEDYYEQY

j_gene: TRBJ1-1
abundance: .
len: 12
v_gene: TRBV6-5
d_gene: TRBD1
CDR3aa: ASTPGTGTTEAF

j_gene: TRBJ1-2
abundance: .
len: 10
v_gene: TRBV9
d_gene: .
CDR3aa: ASSALEVGYT

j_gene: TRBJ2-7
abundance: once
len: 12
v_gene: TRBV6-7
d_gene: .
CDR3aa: ASSRHPRAYEQY

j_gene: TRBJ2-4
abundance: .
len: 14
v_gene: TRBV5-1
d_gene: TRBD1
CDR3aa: ASSATGGNAKNIQY

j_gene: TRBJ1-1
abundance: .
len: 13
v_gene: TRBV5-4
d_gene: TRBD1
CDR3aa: ASSLWDRKNTEAF

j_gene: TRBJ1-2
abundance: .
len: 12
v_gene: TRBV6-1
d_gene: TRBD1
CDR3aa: ASRKQGLDYGYT

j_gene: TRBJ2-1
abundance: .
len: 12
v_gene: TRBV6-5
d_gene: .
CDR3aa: ASSSEALGNEQF

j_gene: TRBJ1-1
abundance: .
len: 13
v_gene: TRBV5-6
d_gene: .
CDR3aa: ASSSEVSLNTEAF

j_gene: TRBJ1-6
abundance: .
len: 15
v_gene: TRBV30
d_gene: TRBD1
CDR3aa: AWSVTIRTGRNSPLH

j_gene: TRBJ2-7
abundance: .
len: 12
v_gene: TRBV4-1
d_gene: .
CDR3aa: ASSQDPLQGEQY

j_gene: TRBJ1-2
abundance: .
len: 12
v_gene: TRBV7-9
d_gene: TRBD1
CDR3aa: ASSLGLTGDGYT

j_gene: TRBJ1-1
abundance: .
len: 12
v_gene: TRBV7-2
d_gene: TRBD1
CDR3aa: ASSIQQGATEAF

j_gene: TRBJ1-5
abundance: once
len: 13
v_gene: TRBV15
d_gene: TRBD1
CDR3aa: ATSRRTGPAQPQH

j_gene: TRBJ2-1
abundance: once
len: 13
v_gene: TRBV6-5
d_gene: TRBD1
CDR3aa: ASSSRTGGMDEQF

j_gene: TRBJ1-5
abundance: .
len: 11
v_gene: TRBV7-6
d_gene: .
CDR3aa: ASSSSPNQPQH

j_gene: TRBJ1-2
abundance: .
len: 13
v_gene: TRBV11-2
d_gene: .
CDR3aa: ASSLGYRQDYGYT

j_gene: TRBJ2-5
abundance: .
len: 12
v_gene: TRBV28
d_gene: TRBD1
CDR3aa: ASRRQGAPETQY

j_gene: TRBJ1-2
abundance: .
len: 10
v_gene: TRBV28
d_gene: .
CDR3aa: ASSSGAYGYT

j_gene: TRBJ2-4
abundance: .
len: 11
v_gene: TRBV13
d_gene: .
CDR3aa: ASQLKGVNIQY

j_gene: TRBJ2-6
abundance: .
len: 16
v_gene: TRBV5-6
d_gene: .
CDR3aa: ASSPGDIPSSGANVLT

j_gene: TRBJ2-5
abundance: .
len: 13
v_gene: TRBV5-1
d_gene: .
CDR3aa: ASSLTTASQETQY

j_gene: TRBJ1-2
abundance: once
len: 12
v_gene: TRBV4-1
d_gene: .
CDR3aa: ASSQDRGNYGYT

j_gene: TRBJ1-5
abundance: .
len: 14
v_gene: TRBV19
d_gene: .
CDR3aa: ASSIGGGGSNQPQH

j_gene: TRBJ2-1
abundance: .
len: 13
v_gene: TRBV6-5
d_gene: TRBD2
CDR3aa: ASRRRAGGDNEQF

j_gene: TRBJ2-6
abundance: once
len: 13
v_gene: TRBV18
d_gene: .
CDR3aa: ASSPLNSGANVLT

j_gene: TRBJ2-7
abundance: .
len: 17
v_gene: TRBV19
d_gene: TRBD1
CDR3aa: ASSLQRPWIGTGAYEQY

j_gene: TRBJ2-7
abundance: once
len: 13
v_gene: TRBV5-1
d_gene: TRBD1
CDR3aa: ASSIGTDPTYEQY